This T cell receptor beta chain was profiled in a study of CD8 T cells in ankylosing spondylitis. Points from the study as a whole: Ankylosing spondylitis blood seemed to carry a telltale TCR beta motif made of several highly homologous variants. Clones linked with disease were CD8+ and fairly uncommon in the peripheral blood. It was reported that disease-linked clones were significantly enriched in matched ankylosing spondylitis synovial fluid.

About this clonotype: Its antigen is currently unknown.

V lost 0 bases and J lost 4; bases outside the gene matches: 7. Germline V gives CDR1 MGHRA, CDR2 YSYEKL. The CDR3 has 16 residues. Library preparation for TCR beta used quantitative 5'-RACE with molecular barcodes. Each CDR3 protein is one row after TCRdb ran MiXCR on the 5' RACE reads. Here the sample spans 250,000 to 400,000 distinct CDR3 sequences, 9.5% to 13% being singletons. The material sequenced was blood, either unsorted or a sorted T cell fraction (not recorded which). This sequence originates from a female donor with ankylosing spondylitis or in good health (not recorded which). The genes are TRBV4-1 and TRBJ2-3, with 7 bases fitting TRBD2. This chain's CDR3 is CASSQDWGLNADTQYF. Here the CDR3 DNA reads TGCGCCAGCAGCCAAGATTGGGGACTAAACGCAGATACGCAGTATTTT.